These T cell receptor beta chains were read from a single sample in a study of shared clonotypes between healthy human individuals. Here immunoSEQ multiplex PCR was the method, and the copy in TCRdb shows in-frame clones only, minus some. The sample records roughly 1,500,000 clones, approximately 98% being singletons. The sample consisted of naive CD4+ T cells sorted from blood. The source of these receptors is a man younger than 40 in good health. CDR3s include the opening cysteine and the closing phenylalanine or tryptophan. The order of the fields is J gene, clone size, V gene, D gene, CDR3 protein, CDR3 DNA. D genes are given only for firm matches. Rows may omit the clone size; those that give it use once, few, many or a size class.

j_gene: TRBJ2-5
abundance: -
v_gene: TRBV7-9
d_gene: -
CDR3aa: CASSRDGSRPQETQYF
CDR3nt: TGTGCCAGCAGCCGGGACGGGTCGAGACCTCAAGAGACCCAGTACTTC

j_gene: TRBJ2-7
abundance: -
v_gene: TRBV30
d_gene: TRBD1
CDR3aa: CASSRDRGYEQYF
CDR3nt: TGTGCCTCAAGCCGGGACAGGGGATACGAGCAGTACTTC

j_gene: TRBJ2-7
abundance: -
v_gene: TRBV6-1
d_gene: -
CDR3aa: CASSEAEGEYRYEQYF
CDR3nt: TGTGCCAGCAGTGAAGCTGAGGGCGAGTATCGCTACGAGCAGTACTTC

j_gene: TRBJ2-5
abundance: -
v_gene: TRBV28
d_gene: -
CDR3aa: CASREDKPQETQYF
CDR3nt: TGTGCCAGCAGGGAAGACAAACCCCAAGAGACCCAGTACTTC

j_gene: TRBJ1-2
abundance: once
v_gene: TRBV19
d_gene: -
CDR3aa: CASSMGRLRGSKGRTF
CDR3nt: TGTGCCAGTAGTATGGGTCGACTGCGGGGGTCCAAAGGCCGCACCTTC

j_gene: TRBJ2-1
abundance: few
v_gene: TRBV5-1
d_gene: TRBD2
CDR3aa: CASSSGLAGYNEQFF
CDR3nt: TGCGCCAGCAGCTCGGGACTAGCGGGATACAATGAGCAGTTCTTC

j_gene: TRBJ2-1
abundance: once
v_gene: TRBV5-1
d_gene: TRBD2
CDR3aa: CASSWTSGGSSYNEQFF
CDR3nt: TGCGCCAGCAGCTGGACTAGCGGAGGGAGCTCCTACAATGAGCAGTTCTTC

j_gene: TRBJ2-3
abundance: -
v_gene: TRBV28
d_gene: TRBD2
CDR3aa: CATTHWTSGSADTQYF
CDR3nt: TGTGCCACCACACATTGGACTAGCGGGAGTGCAGATACGCAGTATTTT

j_gene: TRBJ2-5
abundance: -
v_gene: TRBV7-3
d_gene: -
CDR3aa: CASSLRQDETQYF
CDR3nt: TGTGCCAGCAGCTTAAGACAGGACGAGACCCAGTACTTC

j_gene: TRBJ1-1
abundance: once
v_gene: TRBV5-4
d_gene: -
CDR3aa: CASSWGQNTEAFF
CDR3nt: TGTGCCAGCAGCTGGGGACAGAACACTGAAGCTTTCTTT

j_gene: TRBJ1-1
abundance: -
v_gene: TRBV28
d_gene: -
CDR3aa: CASSPGLPGTEAFF
CDR3nt: TGTGCCAGCAGTCCGGGACTTCCGGGGACTGAAGCTTTCTTT

j_gene: TRBJ1-1
abundance: once
v_gene: TRBV2
d_gene: -
CDR3aa: CASSGPSELVF
CDR3nt: TGTGCCAGCAGTGGACCCTCTGAGTTGGTCTTT

j_gene: TRBJ1-1
abundance: -
v_gene: TRBV2
d_gene: -
CDR3aa: CASSLSDEAFF
CDR3nt: TGTGCCAGCAGCCTGAGTGACGAAGCTTTCTTT

j_gene: TRBJ2-7
abundance: -
v_gene: TRBV28
d_gene: -
CDR3aa: CASSSFDGSYEQYF
CDR3nt: TGTGCCAGCAGTTCTTTCGACGGCTCCTACGAGCAGTACTTC

j_gene: TRBJ2-1
abundance: -
v_gene: TRBV4-2
d_gene: -
CDR3aa: CASSPTPGTPNEQFF
CDR3nt: TGTGCCAGCAGCCCGACCCCCGGGACTCCCAATGAGCAGTTCTTC

j_gene: TRBJ2-7
abundance: -
v_gene: TRBV2
d_gene: TRBD2
CDR3aa: CASSARTSAREQYF
CDR3nt: TGTGCCAGCAGTGCCAGGACTAGCGCCCGCGAGCAGTACTTC

j_gene: TRBJ2-7
abundance: -
v_gene: TRBV19
d_gene: -
CDR3aa: CASSTPVSREQYF
CDR3nt: TGTGCCAGTAGTACCCCGGTTTCTCGTGAGCAGTACTTC

j_gene: TRBJ2-5
abundance: -
v_gene: TRBV6-1
d_gene: -
CDR3aa: CASRAASGLWETQYF
CDR3nt: TGTGCCAGCAGGGCCGCCTCAGGGTTATGGGAGACCCAGTACTTC